This paragraph covers one T cell receptor (beta chain) sequence. This sample was included in a study of blood T cell repertoires in COVID-19. Original handling: Nucleated cell number was recorded as an estimate derived from reference gene primer amplification. The repertoire was sequenced with immunoSEQ multiplex PCR; TCRdb's copy has only in-frame clones and lacks some. V and J calls and clone size are copied from that table; D and trimming were computed from the DNA. The table shows fewer than 350,000 clones, with approximately 89% occurring only once. The receptor was isolated from a woman aged 25 to 45 with COVID-19, enrolled during active disease. The sample taken for sequencing was peripheral blood.

DNA for the CDR3: TGTGCCAGCAGCCAGTCAGGGCGGACCGGGGAGCTGTTTTTT. It encodes CASSQSGRTGELFF. The chain is built from TRBV7-9 and TRBJ2-2; perhaps TRBD1 as D (5 bases). Trimming cost V 5 bases and J 5 bases, with 12 bases left between them. The CDR3 loop spans 14 amino acids. Germline V gene sequence: CDR1 SEHNR, CDR2 FQNEAQ (reference sequence).